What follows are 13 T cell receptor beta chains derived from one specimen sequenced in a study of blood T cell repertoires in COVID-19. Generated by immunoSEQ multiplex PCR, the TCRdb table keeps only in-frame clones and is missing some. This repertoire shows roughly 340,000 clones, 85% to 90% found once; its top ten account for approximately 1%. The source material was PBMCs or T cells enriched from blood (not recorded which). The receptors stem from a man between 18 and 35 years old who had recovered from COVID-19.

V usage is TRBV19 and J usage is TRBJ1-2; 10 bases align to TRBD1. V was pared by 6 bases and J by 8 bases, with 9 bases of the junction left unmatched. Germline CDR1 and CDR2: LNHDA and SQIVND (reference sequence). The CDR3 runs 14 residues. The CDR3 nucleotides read TGTGCCAGTAGGAAAGACAGGGGGCATAAAGGCTACACCTTC. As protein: CASRKDRGHKGYTF.

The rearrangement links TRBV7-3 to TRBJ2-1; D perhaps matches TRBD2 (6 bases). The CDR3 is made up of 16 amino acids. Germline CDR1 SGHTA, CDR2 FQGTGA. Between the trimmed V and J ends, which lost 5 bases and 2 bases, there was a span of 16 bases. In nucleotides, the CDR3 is TGTGCCAGCAGCCCCAGCGGGTCGACGGCCTACAATGAGCAGTTCTTC. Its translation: CASSPSGSTAYNEQFF. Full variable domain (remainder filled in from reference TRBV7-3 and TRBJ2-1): GAGVSQTPSNKVTEKGKYVELRCDPISGHTALYWYRQSLGQGPEFLIYFQGTGAADDSGLPNDRFFAVRPEGSVSTLKIQRTERGDSAVYLCASSPSGSTAYNEQFFGPGTRLTVL.

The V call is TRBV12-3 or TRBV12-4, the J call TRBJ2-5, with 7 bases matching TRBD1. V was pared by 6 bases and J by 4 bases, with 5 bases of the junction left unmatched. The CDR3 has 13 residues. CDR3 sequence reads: CASSPDRAETQYF. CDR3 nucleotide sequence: TGTGCCAGCAGCCCAGACAGGGCAGAGACCCAGTACTTC.

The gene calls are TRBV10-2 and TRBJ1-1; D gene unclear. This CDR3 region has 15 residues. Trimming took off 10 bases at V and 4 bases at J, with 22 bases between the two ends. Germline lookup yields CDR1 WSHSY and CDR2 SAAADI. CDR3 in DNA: TGCGCCAACAAGGACTCTATCCCTGGGCCCACTGAAGCTTTCTTT. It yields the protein CANKDSIPGPTEAFF.

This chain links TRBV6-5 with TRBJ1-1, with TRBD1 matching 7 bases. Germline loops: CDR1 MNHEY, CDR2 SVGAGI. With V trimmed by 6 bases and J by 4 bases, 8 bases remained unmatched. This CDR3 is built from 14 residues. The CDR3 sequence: CASRQGQAGTEAFF. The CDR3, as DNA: TGTGCCAGCAGACAGGGGCAGGCAGGCACTGAAGCTTTCTTT.

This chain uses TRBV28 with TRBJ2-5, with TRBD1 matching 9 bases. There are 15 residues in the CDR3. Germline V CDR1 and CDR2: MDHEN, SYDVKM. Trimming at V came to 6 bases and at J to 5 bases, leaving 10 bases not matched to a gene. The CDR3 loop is CASRGGQGAGETQYF. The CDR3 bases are TGTGCCAGCAGGGGGGGACAGGGTGCCGGCGAGACCCAGTACTTC. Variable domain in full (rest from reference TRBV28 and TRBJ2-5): DVKVTQSSRYLVKRTGEKVFLECVQDMDHENMFWYRQDPGLGLRLIYFSYDVKMKEKGDIPEGYSVSREKKERFSLILESASTNQTSMYLCASRGGQGAGETQYFGPGTRLLVL.

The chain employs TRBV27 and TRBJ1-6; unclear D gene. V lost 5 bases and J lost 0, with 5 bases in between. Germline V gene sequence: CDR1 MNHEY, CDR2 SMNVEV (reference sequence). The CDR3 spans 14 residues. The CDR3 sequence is CASSPNSYNSPLHF. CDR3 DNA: TGTGCCAGCAGTCCCAACTCCTATAATTCACCCCTCCACTTT.

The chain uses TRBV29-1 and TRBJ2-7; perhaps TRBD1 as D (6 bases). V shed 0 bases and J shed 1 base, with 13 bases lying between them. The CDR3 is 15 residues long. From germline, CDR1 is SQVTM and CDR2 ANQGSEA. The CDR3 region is CSVEDYRRGSYEQYF. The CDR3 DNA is TGCAGCGTTGAAGATTATCGCAGGGGATCCTACGAGCAGTACTTC.

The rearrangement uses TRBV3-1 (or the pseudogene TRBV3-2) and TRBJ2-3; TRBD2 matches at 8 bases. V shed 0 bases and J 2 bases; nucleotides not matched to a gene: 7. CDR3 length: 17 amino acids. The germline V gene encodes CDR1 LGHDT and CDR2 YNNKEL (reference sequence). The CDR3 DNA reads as TGTGCCAGCAGCCAAGAAAGGCTAGCGGGTACCACAGATACGCAGTATTTT. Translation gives CASSQERLAGTTDTQYF.

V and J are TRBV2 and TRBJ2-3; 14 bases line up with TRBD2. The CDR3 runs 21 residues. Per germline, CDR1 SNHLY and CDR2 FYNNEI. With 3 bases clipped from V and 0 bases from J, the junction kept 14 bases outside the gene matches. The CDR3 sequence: CASSDHGFRTSGGQSTDTQYF. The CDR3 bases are TGTGCCAGCAGTGACCATGGCTTTCGGACTAGCGGGGGGCAGAGCACAGATACGCAGTATTTT.

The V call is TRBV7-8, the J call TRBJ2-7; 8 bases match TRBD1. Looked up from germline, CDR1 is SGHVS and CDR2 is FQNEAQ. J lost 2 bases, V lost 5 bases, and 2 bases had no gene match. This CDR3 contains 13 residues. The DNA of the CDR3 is TGTGCCAGCAGCCGGGACAGGACCTACGAGCAGTACTTC. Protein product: CASSRDRTYEQYF.

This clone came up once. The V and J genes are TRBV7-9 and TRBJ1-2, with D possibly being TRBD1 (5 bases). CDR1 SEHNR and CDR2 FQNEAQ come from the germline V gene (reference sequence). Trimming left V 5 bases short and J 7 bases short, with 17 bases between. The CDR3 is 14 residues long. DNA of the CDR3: TGTGCCAGCAGCCCAGGAGGGGTGAACGGTGGCTACACCTTC. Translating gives CASSPGGVNGGYTF.

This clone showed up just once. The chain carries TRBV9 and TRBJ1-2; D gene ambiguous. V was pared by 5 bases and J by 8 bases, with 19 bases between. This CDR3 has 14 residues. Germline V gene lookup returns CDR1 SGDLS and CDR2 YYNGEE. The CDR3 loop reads CASSSQAVLKGYTF. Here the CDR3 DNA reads TGTGCCAGCAGTTCCCAGGCAGTACTTAAAGGCTACACCTTC.